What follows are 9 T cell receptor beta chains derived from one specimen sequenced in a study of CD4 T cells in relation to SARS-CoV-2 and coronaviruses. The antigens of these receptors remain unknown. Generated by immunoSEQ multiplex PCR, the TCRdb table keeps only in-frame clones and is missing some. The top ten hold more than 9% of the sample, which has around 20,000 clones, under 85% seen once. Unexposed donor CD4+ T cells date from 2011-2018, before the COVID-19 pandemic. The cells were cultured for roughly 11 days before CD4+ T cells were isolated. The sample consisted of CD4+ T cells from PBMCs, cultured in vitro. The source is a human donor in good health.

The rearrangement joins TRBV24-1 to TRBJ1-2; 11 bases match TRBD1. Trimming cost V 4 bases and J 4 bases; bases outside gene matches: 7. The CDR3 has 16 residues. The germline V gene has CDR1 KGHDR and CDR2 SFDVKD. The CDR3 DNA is TGTGCCACCAGTGACGGACAGGGGGCCTCAATCTATGGCTACACCTTC. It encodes CATSDGQGASIYGYTF.

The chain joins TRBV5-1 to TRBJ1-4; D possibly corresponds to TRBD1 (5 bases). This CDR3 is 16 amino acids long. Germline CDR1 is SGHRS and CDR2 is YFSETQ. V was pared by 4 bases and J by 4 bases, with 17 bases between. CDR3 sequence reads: CASSQAPQGNNEKLFF. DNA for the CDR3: TGCGCCAGCAGCCAAGCCCCCCAGGGAAATAATGAAAAACTGTTTTTT. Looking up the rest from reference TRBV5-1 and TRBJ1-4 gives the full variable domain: KAGVTQTPRYLIKTRGQQVTLSCSPISGHRSVSWYQQTPGQGLQFLFEYFSETQRNKGNFPGRFSGRQFSNSRSEMNVSTLELGDSALYLCASSQAPQGNNEKLFFGSGTQLSVL.

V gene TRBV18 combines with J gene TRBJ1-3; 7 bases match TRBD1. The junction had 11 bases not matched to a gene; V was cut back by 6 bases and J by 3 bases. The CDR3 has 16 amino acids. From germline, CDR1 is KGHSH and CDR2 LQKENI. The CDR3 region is CASSLTTGEFGNTIYF. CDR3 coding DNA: TGTGCCAGCTCCCTTACCACAGGGGAGTTTGGAAACACCATATATTTT.

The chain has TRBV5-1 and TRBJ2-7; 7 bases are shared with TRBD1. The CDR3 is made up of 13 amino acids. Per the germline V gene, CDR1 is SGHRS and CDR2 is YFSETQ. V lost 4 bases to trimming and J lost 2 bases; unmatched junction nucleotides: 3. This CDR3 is CASSPGQTYEQYF. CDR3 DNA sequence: TGCGCCAGCAGCCCGGGACAGACCTACGAGCAGTACTTC.

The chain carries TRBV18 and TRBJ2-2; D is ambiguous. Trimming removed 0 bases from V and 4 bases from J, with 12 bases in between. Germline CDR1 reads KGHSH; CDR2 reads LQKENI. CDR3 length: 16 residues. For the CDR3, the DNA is TGTGCCAGCTCACCACCCGGGTGGCGAGGCACCGGGGAGCTGTTTTTT. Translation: CASSPPGWRGTGELFF.

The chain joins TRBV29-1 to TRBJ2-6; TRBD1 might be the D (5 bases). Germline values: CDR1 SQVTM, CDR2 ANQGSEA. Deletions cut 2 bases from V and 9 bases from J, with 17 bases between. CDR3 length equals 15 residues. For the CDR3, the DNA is TGCAGCGTTGAAACGCGTGGGGCTCCCCGCAACGTCCTGACTTTC. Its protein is CSVETRGAPRNVLTF.

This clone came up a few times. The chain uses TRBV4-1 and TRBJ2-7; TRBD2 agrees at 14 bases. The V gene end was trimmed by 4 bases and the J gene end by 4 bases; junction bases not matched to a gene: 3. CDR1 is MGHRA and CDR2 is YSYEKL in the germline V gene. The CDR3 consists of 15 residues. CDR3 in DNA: TGCGCCAGCAGCCGCGGGACTAGCGGGAGTTACGAGCAGTACTTC. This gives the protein CASSRGTSGSYEQYF.

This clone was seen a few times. CDR3 DNA: TGTGCCAGCAGCTTAGGCAGGGGCTCAACTGAAGCTTTCTTT. This codes for CASSLGRGSTEAFF. The chain couples TRBV11-3 to TRBJ1-1, with a tentative D call TRBD1 (6 bases). The CDR3 is made up of 14 amino acids. Germline V lookup: CDR1 SGHNT, CDR2 YENEEA. V dropped 1 base and J dropped 5 bases, with 11 bases sitting between them.

CDR3 amino acids: CASSIGRQGQVGDEQFF. The CDR3 DNA is TGTGCCAGTAGTATAGGTCGGCAAGGACAGGTTGGCGATGAGCAGTTCTTC. The chain recombines TRBV19 with TRBJ2-1; 7 bases fit TRBD1. The CDR3 has 17 amino acids. The ends lost 1 base at V and 8 bases at J; junction bases unmatched: 14. Per germline, CDR1 LNHDA and CDR2 SQIVND (reference sequence).